Listed here are 22 T cell receptor beta chains from one sample, sequenced in a study of T cell changes during pregnancy in multiple sclerosis. Method: immunoSEQ multiplex PCR; TCRdb's copy keeps in-frame clones and lacks some. Here the sample spans tens of thousands of clones, roughly nine tenths being singletons. The sequenced sample was peripheral blood, obtained in the second trimester of pregnancy. The source is a female donor with multiple sclerosis, enrolled in a pregnancy study.

The chain has TRBV7-9 and TRBJ1-1; the match to TRBD1 covers 9 bases. CDR3 length: 16 residues. The ends lost 2 bases at V and 5 bases at J; junction bases unmatched: 9. From germline, CDR1 is SEHNR and CDR2 FQNEAQ (reference sequence). CDR3 nucleotides: TGTGCCAGCAGCTTAAATTCGGACAGGGGTTGGACTGAAGCTTTCTTT. This sequence encodes CASSLNSDRGWTEAFF. Complete variable domain (other parts from reference TRBV7-9 and TRBJ1-1): DTGVSQNPRHKITKRGQNVTFRCDPISEHNRLYWYRQTLGQGPEFLTYFQNEAQLEKSRLLSDRFSAERPKGSFSTLEIQRTEQGDSAMYLCASSLNSDRGWTEAFFGQGTRLTVV.

The V call is TRBV5-1, the J call TRBJ1-1; D might be TRBD1 (5 bases). This CDR3 comprises 15 residues. Germline V lookup: CDR1 SGHRS, CDR2 YFSETQ. Trimming stripped 7 bases from V and 7 bases from J, with 23 bases between. The CDR3 loop reads CASSVNRRESFEAFF. In DNA, the CDR3 is TGCGCCAGCTCCGTGAACAGGAGGGAAAGTTTTGAAGCTTTCTTT.

This clone was recorded only once. The chain recombines TRBV5-8 with TRBJ2-5, with 8 bases identical to TRBD2. Germline CDR1 SGHTS, CDR2 YDEGEE. This CDR3 has 18 residues. After removal of 1 base from V and 4 bases from J, the junction contained 15 bases not matched to a gene. This CDR3 is CASSLPGGGHAFIETQYF. The CDR3 region has the DNA TGTGCCAGCAGCTTGCCCGGGGGGGGGCACGCCTTCATAGAGACCCAGTACTTC.

V is TRBV19 and J is TRBJ2-7, with 7 bases identical to TRBD1. V was pared by 1 base and J by 2 bases, with 5 bases of the junction left unmatched. Germline assignment: CDR1 LNHDA and CDR2 SQIVND (reference sequence). The length of the CDR3 is 15 residues. This chain's CDR3 is CASSIAGQGAYEQYF. Written as DNA, the CDR3 is TGTGCCAGTAGTATAGCAGGGCAGGGGGCCTACGAGCAGTACTTC. The full variable domain, in which reference TRBV19 and TRBJ2-7 provide the parts outside the CDR3, is DGGITQSPKYLFRKEGQNVTLSCEQNLNHDAMYWYRQDPGQGLRLIYYSQIVNDFQKGDIAEGYSVSREKKESFPLTVTSAQKNPTAFYLCASSIAGQGAYEQYFGPGTRLTVT.

The gene calls are TRBV6-5 and TRBJ2-7; 7 nucleotides agree with TRBD1. Germline V CDR1 and CDR2: MNHEY, SVGAGI. This CDR3 has 15 residues. V was pared by 0 bases and J by 2 bases, with 4 bases of the junction left unmatched. As DNA, the CDR3 is TGTGCCAGCAGTTACTCGACAGGGCCGGCCTACGAGCAGTACTTC. It specifies CASSYSTGPAYEQYF.

The gene calls are TRBV19 and TRBJ1-1, with D possibly TRBD1 on 5 matching bases. Germline V gene sequence: CDR1 LNHDA, CDR2 SQIVND (reference sequence). The CDR3 runs 14 residues. V gave up 6 bases and J gave up 3 bases, with 14 bases separating them. This CDR3 reads CASREAGTYTEAFF. CDR3 sequence (DNA): TGTGCCAGTAGGGAAGCGGGGACTTACACTGAAGCTTTCTTT.

This clone was seen just once. The V gene is TRBV5-1, the J gene TRBJ2-5, with D possibly matching TRBD2 (5 bases). The V gene lost 0 bases and the J gene lost 5 bases, with 11 bases spanning the gap. This CDR3 comprises 14 residues. Germline values: CDR1 SGHRS, CDR2 YFSETQ. CDR3: CASSLVWGVETQYF. In nucleotides, the CDR3 is TGCGCCAGCAGCTTGGTTTGGGGAGTGGAGACCCAGTACTTC.

J is TRBJ1-1 and V is TRBV9, with 9 nucleotides matching TRBD1. The germline gives CDR1 SGDLS, CDR2 YYNGEE. The CDR3 covers 17 residues. Trimming at V came to 3 bases and at J to 0 bases, leaving 9 bases not matched to a gene. The CDR3 DNA is TGTGCCAGCAGCGGCCGACAGGGGGGGAATATGAACACTGAAGCTTTCTTT. It translates to CASSGRQGGNMNTEAFF.

The gene calls are TRBV6-5 and TRBJ2-1; possible D gene TRBD2, 6 bases. The CDR3 is made up of 14 amino acids. The V gene lost 5 bases and the J gene lost 4 bases, with 12 bases spanning the gap. Looked up from germline, CDR1 is MNHEY and CDR2 is SVGAGI. The CDR3 spells CASSRDFPYNEQFF. The CDR3 DNA reads TGTGCCAGCAGTCGGGACTTTCCGTACAATGAGCAGTTCTTC.

The CDR3 nucleotides are TGCAGTGCGCCCAGATACAATGAGCAGTTCTTC. Residues: CSAPRYNEQFF. The V call is TRBV20-1, the J call TRBJ2-1; no definite D call. Trimming cost V 6 bases and J 4 bases, with 7 bases left between them. The CDR3 covers 11 residues. Germline CDR1 DFQATT, CDR2 SNEGSKA (reference sequence).

Regarding this clone: Relative to the germline gene, one junction end is altered; a read error may explain this. The chain joins TRBV2 to TRBJ2-7; 11 bases align to TRBD1. The CDR3 is 15 residues long. The germline gives CDR1 SNHLY, CDR2 FYNNEI. The CDR3 region has the DNA TGTGCCAGCAGTGTAGGGGACAGGGGGTCCTCCGAGCAGTACTTC. Residues: CASSVGDRGSSEQYF.

This chain joins TRBV27 and TRBJ1-1, with D possibly matching TRBD1 (6 bases). The germline gives CDR1 MNHEY, CDR2 SMNVEV (reference sequence). CDR3 length: 14 amino acids. V was trimmed by 6 bases and J by 0 bases, leaving 11 bases between them. This CDR3 reads CASSIGQMNTEAFF. DNA of the CDR3: TGTGCCAGCAGCATAGGACAGATGAACACTGAAGCTTTCTTT.

V is TRBV5-6 and J is TRBJ1-1; D is possibly TRBD1 (5 bases). The CDR3 spans 15 residues. Looked up from germline, CDR1 is SGHDT and CDR2 is YYEEEE. Trimming stripped 0 bases from V and 4 bases from J, with 13 bases between. The CDR3 nucleotides read TGTGCCAGCAGCTTGGTCTCCACCGGGGGCACTGAAGCTTTCTTT. Amino acids: CASSLVSTGGTEAFF.

The rearrangement uses TRBV6-4 and TRBJ2-7; no firm D call. V was clipped by 7 bases and J by 4 bases, with 8 bases between them. The CDR3 has 11 residues. CDR1 MRHNA and CDR2 SNTAGT come from the germline V gene. The CDR3 spells CASKPGYEQYF. In DNA, the CDR3 is TGTGCCAGCAAGCCCGGTTACGAGCAGTACTTC.

The chain recombines TRBV7-2 with TRBJ2-7; 7 bases map to TRBD2. The CDR3 length is 15 residues. With 1 base clipped from V and 3 bases from J, the junction kept 6 bases outside the gene matches. Per the germline V gene, CDR1 is SGHTA and CDR2 is FQGNSA. The CDR3 bases are TGTGCCAGCAGCTTAGGAGCGGGGCGGGACTACGAGCAGTACTTC. This translates into CASSLGAGRDYEQYF.

The chain couples TRBV5-1 to TRBJ2-3, with 7 positions matching TRBD1. The CDR3 loop spans 14 amino acids. V lost 4 bases to trimming and J lost 1 base; unmatched junction nucleotides: 3. Germline V CDR1 and CDR2: SGHRS, YFSETQ. The CDR3 region is CASSGTAGTDTQYF. The CDR3 nucleotides read TGCGCCAGCAGCGGGACAGCAGGCACAGATACGCAGTATTTT. The full variable domain, in which reference TRBV5-1 and TRBJ2-3 provide the parts outside the CDR3, is KAGVTQTPRYLIKTRGQQVTLSCSPISGHRSVSWYQQTPGQGLQFLFEYFSETQRNKGNFPGRFSGRQFSNSRSEMNVSTLELGDSALYLCASSGTAGTDTQYFGPGTRLTVL.

Here the CDR3 reads CASSYFSFRDEQFF. The CDR3 DNA sequence: TGTGCCAGCAGTTATTTTTCCTTTCGTGATGAGCAGTTCTTC. V is TRBV6-5 and J is TRBJ2-1; D not resolved. The length of the CDR3 is 14 residues. Germline-derived CDR1 and CDR2 are MNHEY and SVGAGI. V was trimmed by 3 bases and J by 8 bases, leaving 14 bases between them.

V gene TRBV7-9 combines with J gene TRBJ2-1; 8 nucleotides align to TRBD1. Germline V gene sequence: CDR1 SEHNR, CDR2 FQNEAQ (reference sequence). Trimming removed 5 bases from V and 9 bases from J; junction bases left unmatched: 12. This CDR3 has 15 residues. Here the CDR3 reads CASSPWTGSDGEQFF. Written as DNA, the CDR3 is TGTGCCAGCAGCCCCTGGACAGGGAGTGATGGTGAGCAGTTCTTC.

The rearrangement links TRBV7-9 to TRBJ2-7; weak D call: TRBD2 (6 bases). There are 14 residues in the CDR3. Germline V gene sequence: CDR1 SEHNR, CDR2 FQNEAQ (reference sequence). V gave up 5 bases and J gave up 1 base, with 12 bases separating them. Here the CDR3 reads CASSPGTGSYEQYF. CDR3 DNA: TGTGCCAGCAGCCCTGGGACTGGGTCCTACGAGCAGTACTTC.

This chain links TRBV7-2 with TRBJ2-7; D not resolved. CDR1 and CDR2 (germline): SGHTA, FQGNSA. The CDR3 extends over 11 amino acids. V was shortened by 5 bases and J by 5 bases, with 7 bases between the two germline ends. CDR3 DNA: TGTGCCAGCAGCCCATTCAACGAGCAGTACTTC. Its protein product is CASSPFNEQYF. Drawing the rest from reference TRBV7-2 and TRBJ2-7, the complete variable domain is GAGVSQSPSNKVTEKGKDVELRCDPISGHTALYWYRQSLGQGLEFLIYFQGNSAPDKSGLPSDRFSAERTGGSVSTLTIQRTQQEDSAVYLCASSPFNEQYFGPGTRLTVT.

This clone is a singleton in its sample. V usage is TRBV7-6 and J usage is TRBJ2-1; 14 bases line up with TRBD2. The ends lost 5 bases at V and 9 bases at J; junction bases unmatched: 6. Germline loops: CDR1 SGHVS, CDR2 FNYEAQ. The CDR3 covers 15 residues. This chain's CDR3 is CASSPGTSGSSEQFF. CDR3 in DNA: TGTGCCAGCAGCCCCGGGACTAGCGGGAGTAGTGAGCAGTTCTTC.

The chain couples TRBV5-5 to TRBJ2-5; tentatively, D is TRBD2 (5 bases). Trimming removed 3 bases from V and 4 bases from J, with 16 bases in between. From germline, CDR1 is SGHKS and CDR2 YYEKEE (reference sequence). The CDR3 contains 15 residues. CDR3 DNA sequence: TGTGCCAGCAGCTCGACACTAGTTTACGGAGAGACCCAGTACTTC. Its protein product is CASSSTLVYGETQYF.